Here is one T cell receptor beta chain with its context. Germline lookup yields CDR1 SGHVS and CDR2 FQNEAQ. The V and J ends lost 0 bases and 5 bases, in that order; junction bases with no gene match: 8. This CDR3 has 18 residues. For TCRbeta, the library was prepared with unique molecular identifiers. TCRdb passed the PCR reads through MiXCR, listing each CDR3 protein once. Of approximately 15,000 distinct CDR3 sequences listed, 12% were seen once; the top ten hold approximately 70%. The source of the sample is a study of T-cell reconstitution after alpha-beta-depleted transplantation in children. This specimen was PBMCs, mostly from graft donor cells, taken 180 days after TCRalphabeta/CD19-depleted stem cell transplant. The rearrangement links TRBV7-8 to TRBJ2-3; 13 nucleotides agree with TRBD2. This sequence was found in a boy under three years old who had a stem cell transplant for Wiskott-Aldrich syndrome, so the T cells may come from the graft donor. This CDR3 is CASSLAPTSGRVLDTQYF. Written as DNA, the CDR3 is TGTGCCAGCAGCTTAGCACCCACTAGCGGGAGGGTTCTAGATACGCAGTATTTT.